This record covers a single TCR beta chain. Patients at the Seattle site were enrolled during active infection and followed longitudinally. Per the original methods: Amplification with reference gene primers provided the estimates of nucleated cell counts. Data came from immunoSEQ multiplex PCR; TCRdb stores just in-frame clones and leaves some out. The V and J calls and clone size come from that table; D and trimming were worked out from the DNA. Of 250,000 to 300,000 clones in the sample, 80% to 90% are singletons; the top ten hold less than 15%. The source of the sample is a study of blood T cell repertoires in COVID-19. Overall study context: From the United States, Italy and Spain came samples of acute and convalescent COVID-19. Nucleic acid was either cDNA or gDNA, and it came from T cells, B-cell-depleted T cells, or PBMCs.

The clonotype comes from a woman aged 70-85 years with COVID-19, enrolled during active disease. The sample taken for sequencing was peripheral blood.

The CDR3 coding sequence is TGCGCCAGCAGCTTGAGTACAGGACAACACGAGCAGTACTTC. This gives the protein CASSLSTGQHEQYF. The V gene is TRBV5-1, the J gene TRBJ2-7, with a possible D match to TRBD1 (5 bases). The CDR3 spans 14 residues. Germline CDR1 reads SGHRS; CDR2 reads YFSETQ. The ends were cut back, 1 base at V and 5 bases at J, with 13 bases in the middle. The variable domain in full, completed from reference TRBV5-1 and TRBJ2-7, reads KAGVTQTPRYLIKTRGQQVTLSCSPISGHRSVSWYQQTPGQGLQFLFEYFSETQRNKGNFPGRFSGRQFSNSRSEMNVSTLELGDSALYLCASSLSTGQHEQYFGPGTRLTVT.